The 21 T cell receptor beta chains below all came from one sample that was sequenced in a study of blood T cell repertoires in COVID-19. Repertoires were generated with immunoSEQ multiplex PCR, while TCRdb's copy carries only in-frame clones and drops some. The sample holds roughly 70,000 clones, over 60% seen once. The sample consisted of peripheral blood. These receptors all stem from a man between 60 and 75 years old with COVID-19, enrolled during active disease.

V and J are TRBV15 and TRBJ2-4; TRBD1 is a possible D gene (6 bases). V was trimmed by 4 bases and J by 5 bases, leaving 15 bases between them. Germline CDR1 and CDR2: LNHNV and YYDKDF (reference sequence). The CDR3 contains 15 residues. Here the CDR3 reads CATSNGRQAENIQYF. As DNA, the CDR3 is TGTGCCACCAGCAACGGGCGACAGGCAGAAAACATTCAGTACTTC.

CDR3 coding DNA: TGTGCCAGCCTGGACAGGGGGCCGTCCTACGAGCAGTACTTC. Its protein product is CASLDRGPSYEQYF. The genes are TRBV2 and TRBJ2-7, with 11 bases identical to TRBD1. J lost 1 base, V lost 8 bases, and 4 bases had no gene match. The CDR3 extends over 14 amino acids. Germline V gene data show CDR1 as SNHLY and CDR2 as FYNNEI.

V and J are TRBV5-4 and TRBJ2-2; 14 bases align to TRBD2. V shed 4 bases, J shed 8 bases, and the junction held 10 bases outside the gene matches. CDR3 size: 17 residues. CDR1 and CDR2 (germline): SGHNT, YYREEE (reference sequence). Here the CDR3 reads CASSAWTSGRRLGELFF. The DNA of the CDR3 is TGTGCCAGCAGCGCGTGGACTAGCGGGAGGAGGTTGGGGGAGCTGTTTTTT.

The chain couples TRBV7-3 to TRBJ1-1; the match to TRBD1 covers 8 bases. J lost 2 bases, V lost 6 bases, and 11 bases had no gene match. Germline V lookup: CDR1 SGHTA, CDR2 FQGTGA. CDR3 size: 16 residues. The CDR3 loop reads CASRLLDRGNNTEAFF. The CDR3 region has the DNA TGTGCCAGCAGACTACTTGACAGGGGCAATAACACTGAAGCTTTCTTT.

DNA for the CDR3: TGTGCCAGCAGTTCTCTGACCGGGACAGGGGGCAATCAGCCCCAGCATTTT. The encoded protein is CASSSLTGTGGNQPQHF. This chain links TRBV5-6 with TRBJ1-5, with 10 nucleotides matching TRBD1. Trimming removed 5 bases from V and 2 bases from J; junction bases left unmatched: 10. Germline loops: CDR1 SGHDT, CDR2 YYEEEE. The CDR3 runs to 17 residues.

This sequence joins TRBV3-1 (or the pseudogene TRBV3-2) and TRBJ1-3; D might be TRBD1 (5 bases). The ends were cut back, 0 bases at V and 6 bases at J, with 9 bases in the middle. Looked up from germline, CDR1 is LGHDT and CDR2 is YNNKEL (reference sequence). The CDR3 contains 14 residues. The CDR3 coding sequence is TGTGCCAGCAGCCAAGACAGGGATCCAAACACCATATATTTT. It specifies CASSQDRDPNTIYF.

The chain carries TRBV7-3 and TRBJ1-1; D remains ambiguous. This CDR3 has 13 residues. V lost 4 bases, J lost 3 bases, and 9 bases lay in between. CDR1 is SGHTA, CDR2 FQGTGA, per germline. The CDR3, as DNA: TGTGCCAGCAGCTCCCTCCGGGACACTGAAGCTTTCTTT. As protein: CASSSLRDTEAFF.

The CDR3 region is CASRRQDTDQQYF. The CDR3 DNA follows: TGTGCCAGCAGAAGGCAGGACACGGATCAGCAGTACTTC. The V call is TRBV6-5, the J call TRBJ2-7; D may be TRBD1 (5 bases). Trimming took 6 bases from V and 8 from J, leaving 17 bases between them. The CDR3 length is 13 residues. Germline V gene sequence: CDR1 MNHEY, CDR2 SVGAGI.

The rearrangement links TRBV24-1 to TRBJ2-2; D remains unclear. This CDR3 has 13 amino acids. CDR1 and CDR2 (germline): KGHDR, SFDVKD. Trimming took off 5 bases at V and 7 bases at J, with 10 bases between the two ends. As DNA, the CDR3 is TGTGCCACCAGTGCTTATTCCGGCGGGGAGCTGTTTTTT. The encoded protein is CATSAYSGGELFF.

The V and J genes are TRBV5-1 and TRBJ2-2; 12 bases are a match to TRBD1. J lost 6 bases, V lost 3 bases, and 3 bases had no gene match. CDR3 length: 15 residues. Germline assignment: CDR1 SGHRS and CDR2 YFSETQ. DNA of the CDR3: TGCGCCAGCAGCTCGGGGACAGGGGGCTCCGGGGAGCTGTTTTTT. It yields the protein CASSSGTGGSGELFF.

The chain couples TRBV10-3 to TRBJ1-5; 7 nucleotides match TRBD1. Trimming at V came to 0 bases and at J to 0 bases, leaving 5 bases not matched to a gene. The CDR3 is 17 residues long. Germline loops: CDR1 ENHRY, CDR2 SYGVKD. The CDR3 is CAISESWTGYSNQPQHF. The DNA for the CDR3 is TGTGCCATCAGTGAGTCTTGGACAGGCTATAGCAATCAGCCCCAGCATTTT.

The CDR3 is CASSYERGAQETQYF. CDR3 DNA: TGTGCCAGCAGTTACGAGCGGGGGGCGCAAGAGACCCAGTACTTC. The chain carries TRBV6-6 and TRBJ2-5; 9 bases map to TRBD2. Germline assignment: CDR1 MNHNY and CDR2 SVGAGI (reference sequence). J was trimmed by 2 bases and V by 2 bases; bases with no gene match: 3. The CDR3 is 15 amino acids.

The chain links TRBV9 to TRBJ1-1; 7 bases are a match to TRBD1. The V and J ends lost 6 bases and 6 bases, in that order; junction bases with no gene match: 11. This CDR3 contains 14 residues. Germline values: CDR1 SGDLS, CDR2 YYNGEE. The CDR3 loop is CASTTGDSVSEAFF. The CDR3 bases are TGTGCCAGCACTACAGGGGACAGCGTCTCTGAAGCTTTCTTT.

The chain is built from TRBV2 and TRBJ1-5, with D possibly matching TRBD1 (6 bases). The length of the CDR3 is 15 residues. Trimming removed 6 bases at V and 2 bases at J, with 14 bases between. The germline V gene encodes CDR1 SNHLY and CDR2 FYNNEI. CDR3 protein: CASSPQGIGNQPQHF. The CDR3 DNA reads as TGTGCCAGCAGCCCACAGGGTATCGGCAATCAGCCCCAGCATTTT. Supplemented by reference TRBV2 and TRBJ1-5, the full variable domain reads EPEVTQTPSHQVTQMGQEVILRCVPISNHLYFYWYRQILGQKVEFLVSFYNNEISEKSEIFDDQFSVERPDGSNFTLKIRSTKLEDSAMYFCASSPQGIGNQPQHFGDGTRLSIL.

This rearrangement joins TRBV9 to TRBJ2-5; 10 bases fit TRBD1. The CDR3 loop spans 15 amino acids. V was pared by 2 bases and J by 5 bases, with 6 bases of the junction left unmatched. CDR1 SGDLS and CDR2 YYNGEE come from the germline V gene. The CDR3 loop reads CASSVATGGWETQYF. The CDR3 nucleotides read TGTGCCAGCAGCGTGGCGACAGGGGGCTGGGAGACCCAGTACTTC.

This chain uses TRBV7-6 with TRBJ1-6, with 7 bases matching TRBD1. V lost 0 bases to trimming and J lost 10 bases; unmatched junction nucleotides: 9. This CDR3 region has 16 residues. Germline V lookup: CDR1 SGHVS, CDR2 FNYEAQ. CDR3 region: CASSLAQGRGRSPLHF. Written as DNA, the CDR3 is TGTGCCAGCAGCTTAGCGCAAGGCAGGGGGAGATCACCCCTCCACTTT. The full variable domain, its missing parts supplied by reference TRBV7-6 and TRBJ1-6, is GAGVSQSPRYKVTKRGQDVALRCDPISGHVSLYWYRQALGQGPEFLTYFNYEAQQDKSGLPNDRFSAERPEGSISTLTIQRTEQRDSAMYRCASSLAQGRGRSPLHFGNGTRLTVT.

The chain has TRBV5-6 and TRBJ2-1, with TRBD2 matching over 11 bases. This CDR3 has 16 residues. Germline loops: CDR1 SGHDT, CDR2 YYEEEE. V shed 4 bases and J 0 bases; nucleotides not matched to a gene: 3. CDR3 sequence: CASSDSGGASYNEQFF. Here the CDR3 DNA reads TGTGCCAGCAGCGATAGCGGGGGGGCCTCCTACAATGAGCAGTTCTTC.

The chain links TRBV19 to TRBJ2-3, with D tentatively TRBD1 (6 bases). Germline V lookup: CDR1 LNHDA, CDR2 SQIVND (reference sequence). This CDR3 comprises 15 residues. The ends were cut back, 7 bases at V and 4 bases at J, with 18 bases in the middle. CDR3 nucleotides: TGTGCCAGTACTCAGGGGACCTCCTCCGCAGATACGCAGTATTTT. Its protein product is CASTQGTSSADTQYF.

V is TRBV30 and J is TRBJ2-7, with D unresolved. The CDR3 loop spans 14 amino acids. Trimming cost V 4 bases and J 7 bases, with 20 bases left between them. CDR1 is GTSNPN, CDR2 SVGIG, per germline (reference sequence). The CDR3 DNA reads TGTGCCTGGAACCCCTTGACTGTCCTTGGTGAGCAGTACTTC. Protein sequence: CAWNPLTVLGEQYF. Filled out from reference TRBV30 and TRBJ2-7, the complete variable domain reads SQTIHQWPATLVQPVGSPLSLECTVEGTSNPNLYWYRQAAGRGLQLLFYSVGIGQISSEVPQNLSASRPQDRQFILSSKKLLLSDSGFYLCAWNPLTVLGEQYFGPGTRLTVT.

The chain couples TRBV6-2 or TRBV6-3 to TRBJ2-7; a weak D match, TRBD2 (6 bases). V lost 5 bases and J lost 2, with 22 bases in between. Germline assignment: CDR1 MNHEY and CDR2 SVGEGT. The CDR3 totals 17 residues. CDR3 sequence: CASSKNPPGLVTYEQYF. The DNA for the CDR3 is TGTGCCAGCAGTAAGAATCCTCCGGGACTCGTAACCTACGAGCAGTACTTC.

The V gene is TRBV6-6, the J gene TRBJ1-1, with a weak D call TRBD1 (6 bases). The CDR3 is made up of 15 amino acids. Per the germline V gene, CDR1 is MNHNY and CDR2 is SVGAGI (reference sequence). V lost 7 bases to trimming and J lost 0 bases, with 15 bases between them. CDR3 nucleotide sequence: TGTGCCAGCAAGGAGGACAGCTCCATGAACACTGAAGCTTTCTTT. Encoded protein: CASKEDSSMNTEAFF.